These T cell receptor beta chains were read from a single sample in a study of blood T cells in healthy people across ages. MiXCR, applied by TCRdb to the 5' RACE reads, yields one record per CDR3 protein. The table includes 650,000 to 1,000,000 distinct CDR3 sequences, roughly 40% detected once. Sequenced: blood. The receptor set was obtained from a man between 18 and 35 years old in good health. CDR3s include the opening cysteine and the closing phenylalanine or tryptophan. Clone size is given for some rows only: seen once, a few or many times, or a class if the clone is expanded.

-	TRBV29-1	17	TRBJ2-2	CSVGTDLQAWDTGELFF
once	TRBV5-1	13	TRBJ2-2	CASSFNGDGELFF
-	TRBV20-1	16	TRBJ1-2	CSARDSRLQLYYGYTF
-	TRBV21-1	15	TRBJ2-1	CASSNYPTGNFEQFF
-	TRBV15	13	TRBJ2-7	CATSSGQTYEQYF
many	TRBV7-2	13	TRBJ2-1	CASASGNYNEQFF
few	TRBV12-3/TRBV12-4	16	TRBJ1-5	CASSLGSLYSNQPQHF
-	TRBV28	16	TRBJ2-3	CASSLVPSGSTDTQYF
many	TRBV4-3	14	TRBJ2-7	CASSQDAGYYEQYF
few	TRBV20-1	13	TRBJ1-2	CSALTGGNYGYTF
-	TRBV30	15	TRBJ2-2	CAWDLTGLNTGELFF